The clone carrying this T cell receptor beta chain appeared many times. Its specificity is not known. The time point is: newly diagnosed GD, antithyroid drugs for less than 3 months. TCR sequences were obtained from RNA taken from PBMCs. The sample comes from a study of regulatory T cells in long-lasting Graves disease. The V end lost 4 bases, the J end lost 2 bases, and 14 bases lay between the germline ends. CDR3 length: 15 amino acids. CDR1 MDHEN and CDR2 SYDVKM come from the germline V gene. Whole-study findings and limits: There was favoring of TRBV28, TRBJ1-2 and TRBJ2-5 in persistent disease. Persistent Graves' patients showed less TCR diversity than newly diagnosed patients showed.

Building of the TCR beta libraries involved iRepertoire HTBI primers and Arm-PCR of CDR3 regions. TCRdb re-analysed the multiplex PCR reads in MiXCR, keeping a single row per CDR3 protein. The sample lists a few hundred thousand distinct CDR3 sequences, 10% to 15% occurring once. The sample was also linked to a second study, of T cells in Graves' hyperthyroidism and ophthalmopathy. This second report adds: Graves' hyperthyroidism showing no ophthalmopathy progression within 18 months was considered stable.

The chain joins TRBV28 to TRBJ2-5, with D perhaps matching TRBD2 (6 bases). The sequence was collected from a woman aged 18-29 years with Graves disease. The sample here was peripheral blood mononuclear cells (PBMCs), taken at new diagnosis, from a patient treated with antithyroid drugs. The CDR3: CASSSPGGNQETQYF. As DNA, the CDR3 is TGTGCCAGCAGTTCCCCCGGGGGAAATCAAGAGACCCAGTACTTC. Filled out from reference TRBV28 and TRBJ2-5, the complete variable domain reads DVKVTQSSRYLVKRTGEKVFLECVQDMDHENMFWYRQDPGLGLRLIYFSYDVKMKEKGDIPEGYSVSREKKERFSLILESASTNQTSMYLCASSSPGGNQETQYFGPGTRLLVL.